The TCR beta chain under discussion was sequenced for a study of human T cells and chemical hapten exposure. In this sample, this clonotype turned up a few times. Per the study methods: Sample-level TCR yields exhibited a median of about 96,000, with a range of about 23,224 to 700,000. TCRdb reprocessed the RACE reads with MiXCR, giving one entry per CDR3 protein. None of the V and J calls come from the authors' own analysis; TCRdb made them. The sample has tens of thousands of distinct CDR3 sequences, 8% to 11% seen once. The trim removed 4 bases at V and 6 bases at J, leaving 9 bases unmatched. Germline CDR1 is SGHNT and CDR2 is YENEEA. This CDR3 has 15 residues. The time point is: patch test 1, 2 weeks after DPC sensitization. Treatment: therapeutic diphenylcyclopropenone sensitization with weekly scalp DPC.

Here the sequenced sample was whole blood, taken in connection with sensitization to the hapten diphenylcyclopropenone (DPC). This chain uses TRBV11-3 with TRBJ2-3; 8 positions agree with TRBD2. This clonotype originated in a man aged 40-50 years with alopecia areata. Some clones in this sample may be carry-over from other donors' samples. The CDR3 nucleotides are TGTGCCAGCAGCTCCCTACTAGCGGCCTCCGATACGCAGTATTTT. This codes for CASSSLLAASDTQYF.